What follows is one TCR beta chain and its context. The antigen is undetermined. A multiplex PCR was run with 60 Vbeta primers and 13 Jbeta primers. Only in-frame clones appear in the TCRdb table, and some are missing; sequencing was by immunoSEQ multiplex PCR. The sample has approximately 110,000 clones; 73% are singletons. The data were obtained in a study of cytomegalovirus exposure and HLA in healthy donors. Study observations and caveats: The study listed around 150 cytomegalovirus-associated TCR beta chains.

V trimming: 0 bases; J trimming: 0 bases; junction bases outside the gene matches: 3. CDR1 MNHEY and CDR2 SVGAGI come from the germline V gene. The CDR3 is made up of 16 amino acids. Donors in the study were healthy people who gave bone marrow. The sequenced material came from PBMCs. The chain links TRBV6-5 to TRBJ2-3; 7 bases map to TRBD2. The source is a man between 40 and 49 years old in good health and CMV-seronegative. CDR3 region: CASSYSPGGSTDTQYF. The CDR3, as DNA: TGTGCCAGCAGTTACTCGCCGGGGGGAAGCACAGATACGCAGTATTTT.